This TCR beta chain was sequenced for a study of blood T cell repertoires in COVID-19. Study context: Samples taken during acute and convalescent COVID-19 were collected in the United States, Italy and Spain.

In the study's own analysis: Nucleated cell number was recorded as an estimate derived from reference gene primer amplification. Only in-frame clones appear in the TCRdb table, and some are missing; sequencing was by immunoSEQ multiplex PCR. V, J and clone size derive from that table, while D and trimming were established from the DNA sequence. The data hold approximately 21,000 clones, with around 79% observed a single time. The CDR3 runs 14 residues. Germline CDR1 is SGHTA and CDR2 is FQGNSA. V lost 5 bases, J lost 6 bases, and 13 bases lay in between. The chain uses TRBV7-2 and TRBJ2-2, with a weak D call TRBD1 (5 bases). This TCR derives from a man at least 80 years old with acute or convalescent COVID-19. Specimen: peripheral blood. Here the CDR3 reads CASSPRTGPGELFF. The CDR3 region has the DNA TGTGCCAGCAGCCCGCGAACAGGTCCCGGGGAGCTGTTTTTT.